The 9 T cell receptor beta chains below were found in one sample sequenced in a study of Graves' ophthalmopathy and Graves' hyperthyroidism. The study amplified TCR beta CDR3 regions using RNA transcripts. HTBI primers primed a first-round RT-PCR, and a second-round multiplex PCR followed. Each CDR3 protein is one row after TCRdb ran MiXCR on the multiplex PCR reads. Counted here are 170,000 or so distinct CDR3 sequences, 30% to 45% occurring once; the ten biggest clones make up roughly 6%. The material sequenced was peripheral blood. Receptor source: a middle-aged woman with Graves' ophthalmopathy.

This clonotype showed up many times. The chain employs TRBV20-1 and TRBJ1-2; weak D call: TRBD1 (5 bases). The V gene lost 3 bases and the J gene lost 2 bases, with 13 bases spanning the gap. CDR3 length: 14 amino acids. Germline V lookup: CDR1 DFQATT, CDR2 SNEGSKA (reference sequence). CDR3 region: CSARRRDGNYGYTF. The CDR3 DNA reads TGCAGTGCTAGGCGCCGGGACGGAAACTATGGCTACACCTTC.

This clonotype was recorded at least ten times. The chain carries TRBV5-6 and TRBJ1-1; possibly TRBD1 for D (6 bases). The CDR3 extends over 14 amino acids. The V gene's germline CDR1 is SGHDT and CDR2 YYEEEE. The germline V and J ends were trimmed by 2 bases and 4 bases, with 12 bases remaining between them. This CDR3 is CASSLQGVGTEAFF. CDR3 DNA sequence: TGTGCCAGCAGCTTACAGGGTGTGGGCACTGAAGCTTTCTTT.

This clonotype was picked up many times. The chain couples TRBV3-1 to TRBJ2-4; weak D call: TRBD1 (5 bases). Trimming stripped 3 bases from V and 6 bases from J, with 9 bases between. The CDR3 length is 13 residues. CDR1 is LGHDT and CDR2 is YNNKEL in the germline V gene (reference sequence). In DNA form, the CDR3 reads TGTGCCAGCAGCCATATAGACAGAAACATTCAGTACTTC. Its protein product is CASSHIDRNIQYF.

This clonotype was observed at least ten times. The chain employs TRBV28 and TRBJ1-1; weak D call: TRBD1 (5 bases). Trimming took 7 bases from V and 2 from J, leaving 14 bases between them. The CDR3 has 14 amino acids. Germline V gene data show CDR1 as MDHEN and CDR2 as SYDVKM. CDR3 loop: CASTFRDYNTEAFF. CDR3 sequence (DNA): TGTGCCAGCACCTTCCGGGACTATAACACTGAAGCTTTCTTT.

The table lists this clonotype with many counts. The CDR3 here is CASSVQGGANYGYTF. CDR3 DNA sequence: TGTGCCAGCAGTGTCCAGGGGGGAGCTAACTATGGCTACACCTTC. This rearrangement joins TRBV6-1 to TRBJ1-2, with 7 bases matching TRBD1. The CDR3 has 15 residues. Unmatched junction bases numbered 5, after V lost 4 bases and J lost 0 bases. CDR1 is MNHNS, CDR2 SASEGT, per germline.

This chain uses TRBV6-1 with TRBJ1-1, with 7 bases that match TRBD1. The CDR3 is made up of 13 amino acids. The trim removed 4 bases at V and 7 bases at J, leaving 6 bases unmatched. Germline loops: CDR1 MNHNS, CDR2 SASEGT. The CDR3 DNA follows: TGTGCCAGCAGTGCGGGACAGCCCGGTGAAGCTTTCTTT. Translating it yields CASSAGQPGEAFF.

The chain combines TRBV29-1 with TRBJ2-7; no reliable D call. V lost 0 bases and J lost 2, with 11 bases in between. The germline V gene has CDR1 SQVTM and CDR2 ANQGSEA. The length of the CDR3 is 14 residues. DNA for the CDR3: TGCAGCGTTGAAGATCCCGGCCAAACCTACGAGCAGTACTTC. This sequence encodes CSVEDPGQTYEQYF.

The table lists this clonotype with many counts. The gene calls are TRBV28 and TRBJ2-2; 12 bases match TRBD2. Germline CDR1 and CDR2: MDHEN and SYDVKM. This CDR3 is 19 amino acids long. The V segment lost 7 bases and the J segment 6 bases; nucleotides outside the gene matches: 18. This CDR3 is CASNDLTSGGHLTAGELFF. The CDR3 DNA reads as TGTGCCAGCAACGACTTGACTAGCGGGGGACACCTCACTGCCGGGGAGCTGTTTTTT.

This clonotype was found a few times. One base away lies a much larger clone, so this may be a sequencing read error. The V and J genes are TRBV13 and TRBJ1-6, with a tentative D call TRBD1 (6 bases). V was cut by 2 bases and J by 11 bases, with 16 bases left in between. There are 15 residues in the CDR3. Germline V lookup: CDR1 PRHDT, CDR2 FYEKMQ (reference sequence). The CDR3 DNA reads TGTGCCAGCAGCTTAAACGGGGGGCGGAATCCACCCCTCCACTTT. Encoded protein: CASSLNGGRNPPLHF.